This TCR beta chain emerged from a study of shared T cell receptors in the human thymus. TCRdb keeps only in-frame clones here, not all; method: immunoSEQ multiplex PCR. This table holds hundreds of thousands of clones, roughly 88% found once. Germline V gene data show CDR1 as MNHNS and CDR2 as SASEGT. This CDR3 spans 16 amino acids. Trimming removed 3 bases at V and 0 bases at J, with 12 bases between. The same data also contributed to another study, on human thymus T cells.

The sample was thymocytes. The clonotype was recovered from a girl under three years old with a congenital heart defect. The chain is built from TRBV6-1 and TRBJ1-3; D is ambiguous. The CDR3 DNA is TGTGCCAGCAGTGATCGCCCAGGCGACTCTGGAAACACCATATATTTT. This gives the protein CASSDRPGDSGNTIYF.